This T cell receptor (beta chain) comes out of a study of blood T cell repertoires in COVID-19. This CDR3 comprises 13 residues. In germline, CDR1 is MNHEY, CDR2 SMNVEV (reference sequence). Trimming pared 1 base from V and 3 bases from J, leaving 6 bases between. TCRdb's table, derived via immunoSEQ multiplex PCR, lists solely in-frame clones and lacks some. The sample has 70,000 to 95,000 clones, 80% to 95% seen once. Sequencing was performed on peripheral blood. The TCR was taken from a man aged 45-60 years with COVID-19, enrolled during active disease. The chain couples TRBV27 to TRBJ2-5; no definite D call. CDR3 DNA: TGTGCCAGCAGTTTATGGGCAGAAGAGACCCAGTACTTC. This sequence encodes CASSLWAEETQYF.